This TCR beta chain emerged from a study of blood T cell repertoires in COVID-19. Background on the study: Acute-phase and convalescent COVID-19 samples originated in the United States, Italy and Spain. Sources were T cells, B-cell-depleted T cells, or PBMCs; the material itself was cDNA or gDNA.

Per the original methods: Reference gene primer amplification gave nucleated cell count estimates. The assay was immunoSEQ multiplex PCR, and TCRdb's table has in-frame clones only and misses some. Clonal size and the V and J genes are those of that table, whereas D and trimming came from the DNA. Of about 44,000 clones in the sample, approximately 80% were seen once. Germline trimming cut 0 bases from V and 5 bases from J; bases unmatched to any gene: 8. Germline CDR1 and CDR2: SGHRS and YFSETQ. This CDR3 spans 15 amino acids. This clone was recorded once. The TCR was taken from a man older than 75 with acute or convalescent COVID-19. The chain couples TRBV5-1 to TRBJ2-7; 7 nucleotides align to TRBD2. The sequencing sample was made of peripheral blood. The CDR3 bases are TGCGCCAGCAGCTTGGAATCGACTAGCTGGAACGAGCAGTACTTC. The encoded protein is CASSLESTSWNEQYF.